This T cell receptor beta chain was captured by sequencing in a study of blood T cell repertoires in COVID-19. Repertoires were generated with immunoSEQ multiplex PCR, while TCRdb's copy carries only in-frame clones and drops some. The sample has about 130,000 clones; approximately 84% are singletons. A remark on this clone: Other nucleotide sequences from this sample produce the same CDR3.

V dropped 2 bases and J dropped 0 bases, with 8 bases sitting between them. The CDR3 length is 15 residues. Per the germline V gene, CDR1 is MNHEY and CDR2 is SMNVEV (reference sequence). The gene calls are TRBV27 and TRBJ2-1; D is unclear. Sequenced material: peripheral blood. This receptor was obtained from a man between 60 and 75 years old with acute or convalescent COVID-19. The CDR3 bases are TGTGCCAGCAGTTTAGACCGGAGCTCCTACAATGAGCAGTTCTTC. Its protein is CASSLDRSSYNEQFF.